One sample yielded the 23 T cell receptor beta chains listed below, sequenced in a study of T cells in Graves' hyperthyroidism and ophthalmopathy. What was amplified from RNA transcripts were TCR beta CDR3 regions. RT-PCR in the first round (using the HTBI primer set) targeted the TCR CDR3. TCRdb analysed the multiplex PCR reads with MiXCR anew, one entry per CDR3 protein. The sample contains about 840,000 distinct CDR3 sequences, more than 30% of which appear only once. Input material: blood. All receptors come from a man aged 18 to 29 with Graves' hyperthyroidism.

The CDR3 DNA is TGTGCCATCAGAGGGACTGGCGGGAGCGGTTACGAGCAGTACTTC. Translated, it gives CAIRGTGGSGYEQYF. The J gene is TRBJ2-7, the V gene TRBV10-3; 7 positions match TRBD2. Trimming removed 6 bases from V and 4 bases from J; junction bases left unmatched: 12. The length of the CDR3 is 15 residues. Germline CDR1 reads ENHRY; CDR2 reads SYGVKD.

This clonotype has a handful of counts. This chain links TRBV6-5 with TRBJ1-5, with D hard to call. Trimming removed 4 bases from V and 4 bases from J, with 14 bases in between. CDR1 and CDR2 from the germline V gene are MNHEY and SVGAGI. This CDR3 spans 15 amino acids. CDR3 nucleotide sequence: TGTGCCAGCAGTTTAGCTTCGCTGCGAAATCAGCCCCAGCATTTT. Its protein product is CASSLASLRNQPQHF.

This clonotype was recorded once. The rearrangement uses TRBV5-6 and TRBJ2-7; D gene ambiguous. The CDR3 spans 14 residues. The V end lost 1 base, the J end lost 2 bases, and 10 bases lay between the germline ends. Per germline, CDR1 SGHDT and CDR2 YYEEEE. As DNA, the CDR3 is TGTGCCAGCAGCTTGATAGGATTTGCCTACGAGCAGTACTTC. This gives the protein CASSLIGFAYEQYF.

This clonotype was counted at least ten times. V gene TRBV2 combines with J gene TRBJ2-7, with 7 bases that match TRBD1. This CDR3 has 13 amino acids. V lost 7 bases, J lost 4 bases, and 7 bases stayed unmatched. Germline V gene sequence: CDR1 SNHLY, CDR2 FYNNEI. CDR3 coding DNA: TGTGCCAGCAATTCGGGACAGCTATACGAGCAGTACTTC. Translation: CASNSGQLYEQYF.

V gene TRBV15 combines with J gene TRBJ1-2; the match to TRBD1 covers 9 bases. This CDR3 comprises 13 residues. Germline V gives CDR1 LNHNV, CDR2 YYDKDF (reference sequence). Trimming at V came to 5 bases and at J to 12 bases, leaving 10 bases not matched to a gene. DNA for the CDR3: TGTGCCACCAGCGACAGGGGGGTTGCTGGAAACACCTTC. Translated: CATSDRGVAGNTF.

This clonotype showed up just a few times. This chain connects TRBV7-9 to TRBJ1-1, with D perhaps TRBD1 (6 bases). CDR1 is SEHNR and CDR2 is FQNEAQ in the germline V gene (reference sequence). The CDR3 length is 13 residues. Deletions cut 6 bases from V and 6 bases from J, with 14 bases between. This chain's CDR3 is CASSPTGSPEAFF. CDR3 DNA sequence: TGTGCCAGCAGTCCTACAGGGAGCCCTGAAGCTTTCTTT. Full variable domain (remainder filled in from reference TRBV7-9 and TRBJ1-1): DTGVSQNPRHKITKRGQNVTFRCDPISEHNRLYWYRQTLGQGPEFLTYFQNEAQLEKSRLLSDRFSAERPKGSFSTLEIQRTEQGDSAMYLCASSPTGSPEAFFGQGTRLTVV.

The V call is TRBV29-1, the J call TRBJ1-1, with D perhaps matching TRBD1 (5 bases). V lost 6 bases to trimming and J lost 6 bases, with 8 bases between them. The CDR3 is 10 residues long. Per germline, CDR1 SQVTM and CDR2 ANQGSEA. The chain's CDR3 is CSVMGAEAFF. In DNA, the CDR3 is TGCAGCGTGATGGGGGCTGAAGCTTTCTTT.

The chain joins TRBV7-9 to TRBJ1-2; D gene uncertain. The J call is in doubt because the DNA end fits TRBJ2-1 better. This CDR3 spans 11 amino acids. Looked up from germline, CDR1 is SEHNR and CDR2 is FQNEAQ (reference sequence). The CDR3 protein is CASAPNNEQFF. The CDR3 DNA follows: TGTGCCAGCGCCCCAAACAATGAGCAGTTCTTC.

Many counts were recorded for this clonotype. J is TRBJ1-2 and V is TRBV7-8; D gene uncertain. The ends were cut back, 5 bases at V and 8 bases at J, with 12 bases in the middle. Germline-derived CDR1 and CDR2 are SGHVS and FQNEAQ. The CDR3 sequence is 12 residues long. The CDR3 DNA reads TGTGCCAGCAGCCCACGGAGGACCGGCTACACCTTC. Protein: CASSPRRTGYTF.

This clonotype appeared many times. V usage is TRBV11-2 and J usage is TRBJ1-3; 7 positions match TRBD1. The CDR3 runs to 17 residues. The ends lost 8 bases at V and 3 bases at J; junction bases unmatched: 16. Per the germline V gene, CDR1 is SGHAT and CDR2 is FQNNGV. The CDR3 region has the DNA TGTGCCAGCGGCACTACTAACGAGGGGGCGCATGGAAACACCATATATTTT. Translating gives CASGTTNEGAHGNTIYF.

This clonotype has only a few counts. The chain joins TRBV7-6 to TRBJ2-2; 7 positions agree with TRBD2. The CDR3 contains 15 residues. Unmatched junction bases numbered 8, after V lost 3 bases and J lost 7 bases. The germline CDR1 and CDR2 sequences are SGHVS and FNYEAQ. In DNA form, the CDR3 reads TGTGCCAGCAGCTTCCCCACGGGGGGTAGCGGGGAGCTGTTTTTT. The encoded protein is CASSFPTGGSGELFF.

This clonotype has more than one count but fewer than ten. The rearrangement joins TRBV4-3 to TRBJ1-5; the D is unclear. In germline, CDR1 is LGHNA, CDR2 YSLEER. Trimming took off 0 bases at V and 0 bases at J, with 6 bases between the two ends. This CDR3 is 15 amino acids long. For the CDR3, the DNA is TGCGCCAGCAGCCAAGACGGTTATAGCAATCAGCCCCAGCATTTT. Encoded protein: CASSQDGYSNQPQHF.

This clonotype showed up many times. The rearrangement uses TRBV19 and TRBJ1-5; D gene ambiguous. CDR1 and CDR2 (germline): LNHDA, SQIVND (reference sequence). The CDR3 is 14 residues long. Trimming removed 5 bases at V and 0 bases at J, with 8 bases between. CDR3 protein: CASSAGYSNQPQHF. The CDR3 DNA reads TGTGCCAGTAGTGCAGGCTATAGCAATCAGCCCCAGCATTTT.

V is TRBV12-3 or TRBV12-4 and J is TRBJ1-5; D may be TRBD1 (5 bases). The CDR3 consists of 16 residues. The V end was cut by 5 bases, the J end by 0 bases, with 14 bases between. The CDR3 here is CASSKKSGVSNQPQHF. Written as DNA, the CDR3 is TGTGCCAGCAGTAAAAAGTCGGGGGTTAGCAATCAGCCCCAGCATTTT.

V is TRBV7-9 and J is TRBJ2-7; 11 bases agree with TRBD2. Germline values: CDR1 SEHNR, CDR2 FQNEAQ (reference sequence). The V segment lost 5 bases and the J segment 3 bases; nucleotides outside the gene matches: 9. The CDR3 consists of 16 residues. CDR3 loop: CASSPSASGRNYEQYF. The CDR3, as DNA: TGTGCCAGCAGCCCGTCGGCTAGCGGGAGGAACTACGAGCAGTACTTC.

This clonotype was observed many times. For the CDR3, the DNA is TGCAGCGTTATCGGCGTTCAAGAGACCCAGTACTTC. This encodes CSVIGVQETQYF. The V call is TRBV29-1, the J call TRBJ2-5; D not certain. The germline gives CDR1 SQVTM, CDR2 ANQGSEA. V lost 5 bases, J lost 2 bases, and 9 bases lay in between. The CDR3 loop spans 12 amino acids.

Notes on this clonotype: Since no conserved phenylalanine or tryptophan closes the CDR3, a read error is the likely cause. The DNA is omitted, as the CDR3 cannot be located on it reliably, and the CDR3 follows TCRdb's listing. This chain connects TRBV2 to TRBJ1-2; TRBD1, the D gene given by the table, was not confirmed from the DNA. The CDR3 extends over 16 residues, inclusive of both ends. Germline CDR1 SNHLY, CDR2 FYNNEI. CDR3 sequence: CASSGRFGAGGYGYTS.

This clonotype was seen repeatedly, ten times or more. This chain links TRBV7-6 with TRBJ2-5, with 7 bases that match TRBD2. Trimming removed 2 bases from V and 1 base from J; junction bases left unmatched: 7. Germline CDR1 is SGHVS and CDR2 is FNYEAQ. This CDR3 is 16 amino acids long. The DNA of the CDR3 is TGTGCCAGCAGCTTACGGACTAGTAGCTCCCAAGAGACCCAGTACTTC. This codes for CASSLRTSSSQETQYF.

In this sample, this clonotype turned up many times. A junction boundary mismatches the germline segment, possibly from a read error. The chain links TRBV12-3 or TRBV12-4 to TRBJ1-6; TRBD1 matches at 7 bases. This CDR3 region has 11 residues. The CDR3 loop is CASSLGGTVKF. The DNA for the CDR3 is TGTGCCAGCAGTTTAGGCGGGACAGTCAAGTTT.

V is TRBV7-8 and J is TRBJ1-2; TRBD1 matches at 9 bases. J lost 6 bases, V lost 5 bases, and 16 bases had no gene match. Per the germline V gene, CDR1 is SGHVS and CDR2 is FQNEAQ. This CDR3 contains 17 residues. CDR3: CASSRPGTGFRFHGYTF. The CDR3 bases are TGTGCCAGCAGCCGTCCCGGGACAGGGTTTAGATTCCATGGCTACACCTTC.

As regards this clonotype: At one boundary the junction diverges from the germline segment, which might be a read error. This chain uses TRBV10-2 with TRBJ1-3; perhaps TRBD1 as D (6 bases). CDR3 length equals 12 residues. Germline V gene data show CDR1 as WSHSY and CDR2 as SAAADI. The DNA of the CDR3 is TGCGCCAGCATGGTGAGAGGGGGAGCTTACGATTTT. It translates to CASMVRGGAYDF.

J is TRBJ1-2 and V is TRBV25-1; D is unresolved. Germline CDR1 and CDR2: MGHDK and SYGVNS. The CDR3 length is 14 residues. Trimming took 3 bases from V and 6 from J, leaving 14 bases between them. CDR3 nucleotides: TGTGCCAGCAGTGATTGGACGATTGAGGATGGCTACACCTTC. Its translation is CASSDWTIEDGYTF.

This chain joins TRBV10-3 and TRBJ1-2; 7 bases are shared with TRBD1. V shed 4 bases and J 4 bases; nucleotides not matched to a gene: 6. The CDR3 runs 14 residues. CDR1 is ENHRY and CDR2 is SYGVKD in the germline V gene. The CDR3 DNA is TGTGCCATCAGTGGGGACAGTGGATCCTATGGCTACACCTTC. Protein product: CAISGDSGSYGYTF.